This is a list of T cell receptor beta chains from one sample in a study of T cells of healthy individuals. TCRdb called the 5' RACE reads again in MiXCR, with one record for every CDR3 protein. The table records about 82,000 distinct CDR3 sequences, approximately 4.7% of them present only once. The source is a female donor in good health. Each CDR3 is given with its conserved first and last residue. Each record gives: clone size, J gene, V gene, D gene, CDR3 DNA, CDR3 protein. D genes are given only for firm matches. Some rows mark clone size as missing; the rest say once, few, many or name a class of expanded clone.

clone size: many; J gene: TRBJ2-5; V gene: TRBV7-3; D gene: NA; CDR3 DNA: TGTGCCAGCAGCTTAAACTTCCAAGAGACCCAGTACTTC; CDR3 protein: CASSLNFQETQYF
clone size: many; J gene: TRBJ2-3; V gene: TRBV7-2; D gene: NA; CDR3 DNA: TGTGCCAGCAGCCTCTACAGGGCGACAGATACGCAGTATTTT; CDR3 protein: CASSLYRATDTQYF
clone size: NA; J gene: TRBJ2-2; V gene: TRBV11-2; D gene: TRBD1; CDR3 DNA: TGTGCCAGCAGCTCGACAGGGGGACGGGAGCTGTTTTTT; CDR3 protein: CASSSTGGRELFF
clone size: NA; J gene: TRBJ2-1; V gene: TRBV6-6; D gene: NA; CDR3 DNA: TGTGCCAGCAGTTACCCTTCATTAGGGTACAATGAGCAGTTCTTC; CDR3 protein: CASSYPSLGYNEQFF
clone size: many; J gene: TRBJ2-3; V gene: TRBV24-1; D gene: TRBD2; CDR3 DNA: TGTGCCACCAGTGGCTCAATACCGGGACTAGCGCCACGCACAGATACGCAGTATTTT; CDR3 protein: CATSGSIPGLAPRTDTQYF
clone size: NA; J gene: TRBJ1-4; V gene: TRBV29-1; D gene: TRBD1; CDR3 DNA: TGCAGCGTTGGGGACAGGGGTGGGCGTTGGAATGAAAAACTGTTTTTT; CDR3 protein: CSVGDRGGRWNEKLFF
clone size: NA; J gene: TRBJ2-3; V gene: TRBV24-1; D gene: NA; CDR3 DNA: TGTGCCACCAGTGATTCCTATAGACACACAGATACGCAGTATTTT; CDR3 protein: CATSDSYRHTDTQYF
clone size: NA; J gene: TRBJ2-3; V gene: TRBV6-6; D gene: TRBD1; CDR3 DNA: TGTGCCAGCAGTTACGGGACAGGGGGGCGAAATACGCAGTATTTT; CDR3 protein: CASSYGTGGRNTQYF
clone size: few; J gene: TRBJ1-1; V gene: TRBV4-1; D gene: NA; CDR3 DNA: TGCGCCAGCAGCCGGGAGTTCGGTAGGGACACTGAAGCTTTCTTT; CDR3 protein: CASSREFGRDTEAFF
clone size: many; J gene: TRBJ2-1; V gene: TRBV6-2/TRBV6-3; D gene: NA; CDR3 DNA: TGTGCCAGCAGTTACAGCTGGGTGTACAATGAGCAGTTCTTC; CDR3 protein: CASSYSWVYNEQFF
clone size: many; J gene: TRBJ2-3; V gene: TRBV20-1; D gene: NA; CDR3 DNA: TGCAGTGCTAGAAGCGGAGGCCCCACAGATACGCAGTATTTT; CDR3 protein: CSARSGGPTDTQYF
clone size: few; J gene: TRBJ1-5; V gene: TRBV20-1; D gene: NA; CDR3 DNA: TGCAGTGCTAGAGATAGTAAGGGGCGCGGAAGACAGCCCCAGCATTTT; CDR3 protein: CSARDSKGRGRQPQHF
clone size: many; J gene: TRBJ1-5; V gene: TRBV28; D gene: NA; CDR3 DNA: TGTGCCAGCAGTCCGCGGACCCAAATTTATAGCAATCAGCCCCAGCATTTT; CDR3 protein: CASSPRTQIYSNQPQHF
clone size: few; J gene: TRBJ2-2; V gene: TRBV6-2/TRBV6-3; D gene: NA; CDR3 DNA: TGTGCCAGCAGCGCACAGGGACGGGAGCTGTTTTTT; CDR3 protein: CASSAQGRELFF
clone size: many; J gene: TRBJ2-3; V gene: TRBV5-1; D gene: NA; CDR3 DNA: TGCGCCAGCAGGGGGGGAGTAAGGACAGATACGCAGTATTTT; CDR3 protein: CASRGGVRTDTQYF
clone size: few; J gene: TRBJ1-1; V gene: TRBV4-3; D gene: NA; CDR3 DNA: TGCGCCAGCAGCCAAGAAGCTGTTATGAACACTGAAGCTTTCTTT; CDR3 protein: CASSQEAVMNTEAFF
clone size: few; J gene: TRBJ2-4; V gene: TRBV19; D gene: TRBD1; CDR3 DNA: TGTGCCACCTCCGGAGGACAGGGGATGGACATTCAGTACTTC; CDR3 protein: CATSGGQGMDIQYF
clone size: many; J gene: TRBJ2-5; V gene: TRBV28; D gene: NA; CDR3 DNA: TGTGCCAGCAGTTTAAGTCCAGGACAAGAGACCCAGTACTTC; CDR3 protein: CASSLSPGQETQYF
clone size: many; J gene: TRBJ2-1; V gene: TRBV3-1; D gene: NA; CDR3 DNA: TGTGCCAGCAGCCAAGTCGGGGTAGGGGGGAATGAGCAGTTCTTC; CDR3 protein: CASSQVGVGGNEQFF
clone size: few; J gene: TRBJ1-5; V gene: TRBV2; D gene: TRBD1; CDR3 DNA: TGTGCCAGTCGACAGGGAACTAGCAATCAGCCCCAGCATTTT; CDR3 protein: CASRQGTSNQPQHF
clone size: many; J gene: TRBJ2-7; V gene: TRBV28; D gene: NA; CDR3 DNA: TGTGCCAGCAGTGCCTCTAGAACCTACGAGCAGTACTTC; CDR3 protein: CASSASRTYEQYF
clone size: many; J gene: TRBJ2-6; V gene: TRBV28; D gene: NA; CDR3 DNA: TGTGCCAGCAAGCCGGGGCATGGGACTGGGGCCAACGTCCTGACTTTC; CDR3 protein: CASKPGHGTGANVLTF
clone size: NA; J gene: TRBJ2-1; V gene: TRBV20-1; D gene: NA; CDR3 DNA: TGCAGTGCTAGTAAGGGGGAGGGCTCCTACAATGAGCAGTTCTTC; CDR3 protein: CSASKGEGSYNEQFF
clone size: many; J gene: TRBJ2-3; V gene: TRBV6-5; D gene: TRBD2; CDR3 DNA: TGTGCCAGCAGTTACGGGGTAGCGGGAGTGTCAGATACGCAGTATTTT; CDR3 protein: CASSYGVAGVSDTQYF
clone size: few; J gene: TRBJ1-5; V gene: TRBV18; D gene: NA; CDR3 DNA: TGTGCCAGCTCAGGGGCAGGGGTGGAAAATCAGCCCCAGCATTTT; CDR3 protein: CASSGAGVENQPQHF
clone size: NA; J gene: TRBJ2-1; V gene: TRBV5-4; D gene: TRBD2; CDR3 DNA: TGTGCCAGCAGCTTGGCCGGCCTAGCGGATTACAATGAGCAGTTCTTC; CDR3 protein: CASSLAGLADYNEQFF
clone size: many; J gene: TRBJ2-7; V gene: TRBV7-2; D gene: NA; CDR3 DNA: TGTGCCAGCAGCCGCCCCGGGGTCTACGAGCAGTACTTC; CDR3 protein: CASSRPGVYEQYF
clone size: NA; J gene: TRBJ2-1; V gene: TRBV12-3/TRBV12-4; D gene: NA; CDR3 DNA: TGTGCCAGCAGTTTGACTATTTACAATGAGCAGTTCTTC; CDR3 protein: CASSLTIYNEQFF
clone size: NA; J gene: TRBJ1-1; V gene: TRBV25-1; D gene: NA; CDR3 DNA: TGTGCCAGCAGTGAGGGACCGGCGAACACTGAAGCTTTCTTT; CDR3 protein: CASSEGPANTEAFF
clone size: many; J gene: TRBJ2-1; V gene: TRBV10-3; D gene: TRBD1; CDR3 DNA: TGTGCCATAGACAGGGGTAATAATGAGCAGTTCTTC; CDR3 protein: CAIDRGNNEQFF
clone size: many; J gene: TRBJ2-1; V gene: TRBV7-9; D gene: NA; CDR3 DNA: TGTGCCAGCAGCCCACAATGGGGTAGCGGAGATAATGAGCAGTTCTTC; CDR3 protein: CASSPQWGSGDNEQFF
clone size: many; J gene: TRBJ2-3; V gene: TRBV20-1; D gene: NA; CDR3 DNA: TGCAGTGCTAGGTCGATGGAATCGGACTCATTCTCAGATACGCAGTATTTT; CDR3 protein: CSARSMESDSFSDTQYF
clone size: many; J gene: TRBJ2-2; V gene: TRBV7-9; D gene: TRBD1; CDR3 DNA: TGTGCCAGCAGCTTCTGGACAGGGGGGAACACCGGGGAGCTGTTTTTT; CDR3 protein: CASSFWTGGNTGELFF
clone size: few; J gene: TRBJ1-1; V gene: TRBV4-3; D gene: NA; CDR3 DNA: TGCGCCAGCAGCCAAGGGGAGGCAGGGTACACTGAAGCTTTCTTT; CDR3 protein: CASSQGEAGYTEAFF
clone size: few; J gene: TRBJ1-5; V gene: TRBV19; D gene: NA; CDR3 DNA: TGTGCCAGTAGCCGACTATTGGGCAGCAATCAGCCCCAGCATTTT; CDR3 protein: CASSRLLGSNQPQHF
clone size: few; J gene: TRBJ1-2; V gene: TRBV27; D gene: NA; CDR3 DNA: TGTGCCAGCCCCGACAGGCGGTATGGCTACACCTTC; CDR3 protein: CASPDRRYGYTF
clone size: few; J gene: TRBJ2-2; V gene: TRBV28; D gene: TRBD2; CDR3 DNA: TGTGCCAGCACCACGAGGGGTGGGAGGGCCGTAGCGAACACCGGGGAGCTGTTTTTT; CDR3 protein: CASTTRGGRAVANTGELFF
clone size: many; J gene: TRBJ2-7; V gene: TRBV7-2; D gene: TRBD1; CDR3 DNA: TGTGCCAGCAGCCCCTACGGCGGGACAGGGGCGAACGAGCAGTACTTC; CDR3 protein: CASSPYGGTGANEQYF
clone size: many; J gene: TRBJ1-1; V gene: TRBV5-1; D gene: TRBD1; CDR3 DNA: TGCGCCAGCAGCTTGAGGTCAGGGGGGACTGAAGCTTTCTTT; CDR3 protein: CASSLRSGGTEAFF
clone size: many; J gene: TRBJ2-5; V gene: TRBV9; D gene: NA; CDR3 DNA: TGTGCCAGCAGCGGAGGTGAATGGGAGAGGCGGGAAAAAGAGACCCAGTACTTC; CDR3 protein: CASSGGEWERREKETQYF
clone size: many; J gene: TRBJ2-6; V gene: TRBV4-3; D gene: TRBD2; CDR3 DNA: TGCGCCAGCAGCCAAGAGTCTAGCGGGAGAGGCTGGGCCAACGTCCTGACTTTC; CDR3 protein: CASSQESSGRGWANVLTF
clone size: many; J gene: TRBJ1-1; V gene: TRBV5-1; D gene: NA; CDR3 DNA: TGCGCCAGCAGCTTGGATCCCAGCCTGAACACTGAAGCTTTCTTT; CDR3 protein: CASSLDPSLNTEAFF
clone size: NA; J gene: TRBJ1-5; V gene: TRBV6-6; D gene: NA; CDR3 DNA: TGTGCCAGCGGGGCGGCACAGCCCCAGCATTTT; CDR3 protein: CASGAAQPQHF
clone size: NA; J gene: TRBJ2-7; V gene: TRBV29-1; D gene: TRBD2; CDR3 DNA: TGCAGCGTTGAACTCCCTTTGACTCGAGCGGGAGGCCGCGAGCAGTACTTC; CDR3 protein: CSVELPLTRAGGREQYF
clone size: many; J gene: TRBJ1-4; V gene: TRBV11-2; D gene: NA; CDR3 DNA: TGTGCCAGCAGCTTCGACCAAGGGTCAGCAGGGGATGAAAAACTGTTTTTT; CDR3 protein: CASSFDQGSAGDEKLFF
clone size: NA; J gene: TRBJ2-1; V gene: TRBV7-9; D gene: NA; CDR3 DNA: TGTGCCAGCAGCTTCCCAGGGGACAATGAGCAGTTCTTC; CDR3 protein: CASSFPGDNEQFF
clone size: many; J gene: TRBJ2-1; V gene: TRBV6-1; D gene: TRBD1; CDR3 DNA: TGTGCCACCCACAGGGGCAATGAGCAGTTCTTC; CDR3 protein: CATHRGNEQFF
clone size: many; J gene: TRBJ2-7; V gene: TRBV7-9; D gene: NA; CDR3 DNA: TGTGCCAGCAGTTCCCTGGGGGCTCAAAGCGAGCAGTACTTC; CDR3 protein: CASSSLGAQSEQYF